The present TCR beta chain was sequenced within a study of OX40 agonist ivuxolimab in advanced cancers. At the level of the study: Prior checkpoint blockade (anti-PD-1, anti-PD-L1 or anti-CTLA-4) was permitted; 35% to 50% had it. The study, taken as a whole, reports: Among T cells, CD8+ cells averaged more expanded clones than CD4+ cells.

The V segment lost 4 bases and the J segment 4 bases; nucleotides outside the gene matches: 6. The CDR3 runs to 16 residues. CDR1 and CDR2 from the germline V gene are SEHNR and FQNEAQ (reference sequence). Here immunoSEQ multiplex PCR was the method, and the copy in TCRdb shows in-frame clones only, minus some. The table has about 30,000 clones, less than 80% seen once. Regarding this clone: Its antigen is not known.

The rearrangement uses TRBV7-9 and TRBJ2-5; 13 bases match TRBD2. The sequence came from an adult with an advanced solid tumor such as melanoma, head and neck, liver or kidney cancer. Sequenced material: CD4+ or CD8+ T cells sorted from blood, taken in a trial of the OX40 agonist ivuxolimab. In DNA, the CDR3 is TGTGCCAGCAGCTCGGGACTAGCGGGGAAGTTAGAGACCCAGTACTTC. It encodes CASSSGLAGKLETQYF.